Below, 28 T cell receptor beta chains from the same sample are listed, as sequenced in a study of spatial heterogeneity in lung cancer. Points from the study as a whole: For expanded intratumoral alpha and beta TCRs, counts tracked tumor mutation counts.

TCRdb fed the 5' RACE reads into MiXCR, producing one record per CDR3 protein. This sample has 20,000 to 25,000 distinct CDR3 sequences, with approximately 9% found just once. These receptors have no known antigen. Regarding time point: sample taken at primary tumor resection. The material was lung tumor tissue, obtained at surgery. The source is a male donor with early-stage non-small cell lung cancer.

This clonotype occurred many times. The J gene is TRBJ1-5, the V gene TRBV4-3; weak D call: TRBD1 (6 bases). The CDR3 is 15 amino acids. The V and J ends lost 0 bases and 9 bases respectively, with 15 bases between them. Germline V gives CDR1 LGHNA, CDR2 YSLEER. The chain's CDR3 is CASSQDVGGSLPQHF. CDR3 sequence (DNA): TGCGCCAGCAGCCAAGATGTAGGGGGGAGTTTGCCCCAGCATTTT.

This clonotype was seen ten or more times. V is TRBV7-2 and J is TRBJ2-3; 8 bases line up with TRBD2. This CDR3 is built from 15 residues. The germline gives CDR1 SGHTA, CDR2 FQGNSA. V gave up 5 bases and J gave up 6 bases; unmatched junction bases: 10. The DNA for the CDR3 is TGTGCCAGCAGCCCTTATCGGACTAGCTCGGATACGCAGTATTTT. Amino acids: CASSPYRTSSDTQYF.

This clonotype has only a few counts. This chain joins TRBV19 and TRBJ2-3, with D perhaps matching TRBD1 (6 bases). Germline V gene lookup returns CDR1 LNHDA and CDR2 SQIVND (reference sequence). The V and J ends lost 0 bases and 3 bases respectively, with 13 bases between them. CDR3 length: 16 amino acids. CDR3 in amino acids: CASSIDLFRGTDTQYF. Written as DNA, the CDR3 is TGTGCCAGTAGTATAGATCTGTTCAGGGGAACAGATACGCAGTATTTT.

This clonotype has more than one count but fewer than ten. The chain employs TRBV7-9 and TRBJ2-3; perhaps TRBD2 as D (5 bases). CDR1 and CDR2 (germline): SEHNR, FQNEAQ (reference sequence). V shed 10 bases and J shed 6 bases, with 11 bases lying between them. The CDR3 covers 11 residues. CDR3 nucleotide sequence: TGTGCCATCCCAAGGAGGGATACGCAGTATTTT. This gives the protein CAIPRRDTQYF.

The J gene is TRBJ1-3, the V gene TRBV7-2; possibly TRBD1 for D (5 bases). Germline V gene data show CDR1 as SGHTA and CDR2 as FQGNSA. CDR3 size: 18 residues. Trimming pared 1 base from V and 1 base from J, leaving 17 bases between. Written as DNA, the CDR3 is TGTGCCAGCAGCTTAGGGCACCTGACCGGGGCTTCTGGAAACACCATATATTTT. This encodes CASSLGHLTGASGNTIYF.

The gene calls are TRBV11-2 and TRBJ2-5; 7 nucleotides line up with TRBD1. Per germline, CDR1 SGHAT and CDR2 FQNNGV. The CDR3 contains 17 residues. The J segment lost 0 bases and the V segment lost 1 base, leaving 8 bases of the junction unmatched. CDR3 region: CASSLGKGQVYQETQYF. Written as DNA, the CDR3 is TGTGCCAGCAGCTTAGGGAAAGGACAGGTGTACCAAGAGACCCAGTACTTC.

This clonotype showed up many times. The gene calls are TRBV5-4 and TRBJ2-3, with TRBD1 identical over 7 bases. Germline loops: CDR1 SGHNT, CDR2 YYREEE (reference sequence). V gave up 4 bases and J gave up 5 bases; unmatched junction bases: 10. CDR3 length equals 15 residues. The CDR3 bases are TGTGCCAGCAGCCTCATCGGGACAGAGGGAGATACGCAGTATTTT. It encodes CASSLIGTEGDTQYF.

The CDR3 loop reads CASSLQRGGPDTQYF. The CDR3 DNA sequence: TGCGCCAGCAGCCTGCAGCGGGGGGGCCCAGATACGCAGTATTTT. This chain joins TRBV4-3 and TRBJ2-3, with 10 nucleotides matching TRBD2. The length of the CDR3 is 15 residues. V dropped 4 bases and J dropped 4; count of bases not matched to a gene: 5. Germline V gives CDR1 LGHNA, CDR2 YSLEER.

The chain joins TRBV7-2 to TRBJ1-1; D unclear. Germline V gene data show CDR1 as SGHTA and CDR2 as FQGNSA. Trimming removed 1 base from V and 4 bases from J, with 7 bases in between. The CDR3 runs to 13 residues. The CDR3 coding sequence is TGTGCCAGCAGCTTAGGTGGCAGCACTGAAGCTTTCTTT. Translating it yields CASSLGGSTEAFF.

This clonotype was seen many times. The chain links TRBV2 to TRBJ2-2; D remains ambiguous. Trimming took off 11 bases at V and 5 bases at J, with 18 bases between the two ends. Germline CDR1 and CDR2: SNHLY and FYNNEI. The CDR3 runs 14 residues. In DNA, the CDR3 is TGTGCCCTTCCTGGTAAATCGGTTACCGGGGAGCTGTTTTTT. It specifies CALPGKSVTGELFF.

This clonotype was seen repeatedly, ten times or more. V and J are TRBV5-1 and TRBJ1-1; D might be TRBD1 (6 bases). Per the germline V gene, CDR1 is SGHRS and CDR2 is YFSETQ. The CDR3 totals 13 residues. Trimming removed 4 bases at V and 0 bases at J, with 7 bases between. The CDR3 protein is CASSGQMNTEAFF. DNA for the CDR3: TGCGCCAGCAGCGGACAGATGAACACTGAAGCTTTCTTT.

This clonotype has only a few counts. CDR3 bases: TGTGCCAGCAGTTTTACGGTGACCTACAATGAGCAGTTCTTC. It codes for CASSFTVTYNEQFF. The rearrangement joins TRBV28 to TRBJ2-1; D remains unclear. Germline V gene data show CDR1 as MDHEN and CDR2 as SYDVKM. The V end lost 3 bases, the J end lost 2 bases, and 8 bases lay between the germline ends. This CDR3 is built from 14 residues.

This clonotype was detected a few times. The V and J genes are TRBV5-1 and TRBJ2-7; D tentatively reads TRBD1 or TRBD2 (5 bases each). Germline V gene lookup returns CDR1 SGHRS and CDR2 YFSETQ. V was clipped by 2 bases and J by 6 bases, with 18 bases between them. This CDR3 has 15 residues. CDR3 protein: CASSFHRDGPFEQYF. CDR3 sequence (DNA): TGCGCCAGCAGCTTTCATAGGGACGGGCCTTTCGAGCAGTACTTC.

The chain joins TRBV7-9 to TRBJ2-1; 13 nucleotides match TRBD2. Germline V gene data show CDR1 as SEHNR and CDR2 as FQNEAQ (reference sequence). The CDR3 consists of 16 residues. After removal of 4 bases from V and 6 bases from J, the junction contained 6 bases not matched to a gene. In DNA form, the CDR3 reads TGTGCCAGCAGCTCCATACTAGCGGGAGGGCTCAATGAGCAGTTCTTC. As protein: CASSSILAGGLNEQFF.

This clonotype has ten or more counts. The chain is built from TRBV5-5 and TRBJ2-1; the match to TRBD2 covers 11 bases. Per germline, CDR1 SGHKS and CDR2 YYEKEE (reference sequence). The CDR3 runs to 16 residues. V shed 7 bases and J 3 bases; nucleotides not matched to a gene: 9. The CDR3 nucleotides are TGTGCCAGCGGAGCCGGGACTAGCGGCATCTACAATGAGCAGTTCTTC. This sequence encodes CASGAGTSGIYNEQFF.

This rearrangement joins TRBV6-5 to TRBJ2-3; 9 positions match TRBD2. After removal of 2 bases from V and 8 bases from J, the junction contained 11 bases not matched to a gene. Germline V CDR1 and CDR2: MNHEY, SVGAGI. The CDR3 runs 16 residues. The CDR3 DNA sequence: TGTGCCAGCAGTTACGCCCTTAGCGGGAGTGGGCTTACGCAGTATTTT. This gives the protein CASSYALSGSGLTQYF.

This clonotype was recorded many times. The J gene is TRBJ2-1, the V gene TRBV28; TRBD2 aligns across 7 bases. Germline CDR1 is MDHEN and CDR2 is SYDVKM. The trim removed 7 bases at V and 4 bases at J, leaving 7 bases unmatched. There are 14 residues in the CDR3. CDR3 bases: TGTGCCAGCATCCCCCTGCGGGGGTACAATGAGCAGTTCTTC. Translation: CASIPLRGYNEQFF.

The DNA of the CDR3 is TGCAGCGCCGATGGGCTAGCGGGAGTGGATACGCAGTATTTT. Translated: CSADGLAGVDTQYF. The V gene is TRBV29-1, the J gene TRBJ2-3; TRBD2 matches at 10 bases. Trimming at V came to 7 bases and at J to 6 bases, leaving 10 bases not matched to a gene. The CDR3 consists of 14 residues. Per germline, CDR1 SQVTM and CDR2 ANQGSEA.

This clonotype was seen at least ten times. The chain joins TRBV4-3 to TRBJ2-1; a weak D match, TRBD2 (5 bases). The V gene's germline CDR1 is LGHNA and CDR2 YSLEER. The CDR3 has 13 amino acids. V was shortened by 0 bases and J by 11 bases, with 11 bases between the two germline ends. This CDR3 reads CASSQELSGKQFF. The CDR3 nucleotides read TGCGCCAGCAGCCAAGAGCTCTCGGGAAAGCAGTTCTTC.

Many counts were recorded for this clonotype. This chain uses TRBV5-1 with TRBJ2-2; D remains ambiguous. The CDR3 runs to 13 residues. V was cut by 1 base and J by 5 bases, with 6 bases left in between. Germline V gives CDR1 SGHRS, CDR2 YFSETQ. CDR3 DNA sequence: TGCGCCAGCAGCTTGTGGGGTACCGGGGAGCTGTTTTTT. Its protein product is CASSLWGTGELFF.

A word on this clonotype: This sequence may be a read error, since a much larger clone differs from it by one base. The chain's CDR3 is CSAPARLNTEASF. The CDR3 DNA reads TGCAGTGCCCCGGCCAGGTTGAACACTGAAGCTTCCTTT. The chain links TRBV20-1 to TRBJ1-1, with D unclear. Germline loops: CDR1 DFQATT, CDR2 SNEGSKA (reference sequence). The CDR3 is 13 residues long.

Ten or more counts support this clonotype. This chain joins TRBV5-1 and TRBJ2-1, with D tentatively TRBD2 (6 bases). V lost 0 bases and J 5 bases, leaving 6 bases between the germline ends. Germline V CDR1 and CDR2: SGHRS, YFSETQ. This CDR3 contains 13 residues. The CDR3 loop is CASSLGRDNEQFF. The CDR3 nucleotides are TGCGCCAGCAGCTTGGGGAGGGACAATGAGCAGTTCTTC.

In its sample, this clonotype is medium-sized (0.01 to 0.1%). The chain recombines TRBV29-1 with TRBJ2-3, with 7 nucleotides matching TRBD2. The germline V gene has CDR1 SQVTM and CDR2 ANQGSEA. This CDR3 region has 15 residues. V lost 3 bases to trimming and J lost 0 bases; unmatched junction nucleotides: 6. CDR3 in DNA: TGCAGCGTTGACCCGGGGGGTACTAGCACAGATACGCAGTATTTT. Protein product: CSVDPGGTSTDTQYF.

This clonotype was found many times. V is TRBV20-1 and J is TRBJ1-1; D gene ambiguous. The V gene lost 3 bases and the J gene lost 6 bases, with 11 bases spanning the gap. There are 12 residues in the CDR3. In germline, CDR1 is DFQATT, CDR2 SNEGSKA (reference sequence). The CDR3 loop is CSASKATPEAFF. For the CDR3, the DNA is TGCAGTGCTAGTAAGGCAACCCCTGAAGCTTTCTTT.

Ten or more counts support this clonotype. This chain uses TRBV3-1 with TRBJ2-3; 9 bases align to TRBD2. The ends lost 3 bases at V and 2 bases at J; junction bases unmatched: 9. Per germline, CDR1 LGHDT and CDR2 YNNKEL (reference sequence). This CDR3 is 17 amino acids long. The CDR3 bases are TGTGCCAGCAGCCAGAACCAAGCGGGGGGCTTCACAGATACGCAGTATTTT. Its translation: CASSQNQAGGFTDTQYF.

This clonotype was seen only a few times. This chain uses TRBV27 with TRBJ2-7; 7 bases are shared with TRBD1. Germline loops: CDR1 MNHEY, CDR2 SMNVEV (reference sequence). V was pared by 7 bases and J by 3 bases, with 12 bases of the junction left unmatched. This CDR3 is built from 15 residues. CDR3 sequence reads: CASMPPQAGGYEQYF. CDR3 in DNA: TGTGCCAGCATGCCTCCACAGGCAGGGGGCTACGAGCAGTACTTC.

This clonotype was picked up many times. The rearrangement uses TRBV27 and TRBJ2-7, with 12 positions matching TRBD2. Germline V gene data show CDR1 as MNHEY and CDR2 as SMNVEV (reference sequence). The CDR3 loop spans 16 amino acids. V was pared by 6 bases and J by 2 bases, with 8 bases of the junction left unmatched. CDR3 sequence (DNA): TGTGCCAGCAGACCCGTACTAGCGGGAGGTCCCTACGAGCAGTACTTC. Translation: CASRPVLAGGPYEQYF.

This clonotype occurred many times. This chain joins TRBV6-5 and TRBJ1-2; D ambiguous. V lost 5 bases to trimming and J lost 3 bases, with 7 bases between them. Germline CDR1 MNHEY, CDR2 SVGAGI. The CDR3 loop spans 12 amino acids. CDR3 nucleotides: TGTGCCAGCAGTGCGGCCTACTATGGCTACACCTTC. Amino acids: CASSAAYYGYTF.